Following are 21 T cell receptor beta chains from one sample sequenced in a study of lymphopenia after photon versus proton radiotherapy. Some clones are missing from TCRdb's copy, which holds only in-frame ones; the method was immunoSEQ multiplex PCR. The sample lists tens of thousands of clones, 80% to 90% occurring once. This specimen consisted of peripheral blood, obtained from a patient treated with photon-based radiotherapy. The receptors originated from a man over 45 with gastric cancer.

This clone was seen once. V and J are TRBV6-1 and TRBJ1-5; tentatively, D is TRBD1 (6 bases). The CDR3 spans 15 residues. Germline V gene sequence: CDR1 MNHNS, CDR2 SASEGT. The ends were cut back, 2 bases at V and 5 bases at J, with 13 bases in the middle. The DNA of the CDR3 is TGTGCCAGCAGTGAAAGGACAGCTGGGGATCAGCCCCAGCATTTT. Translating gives CASSERTAGDQPQHF.

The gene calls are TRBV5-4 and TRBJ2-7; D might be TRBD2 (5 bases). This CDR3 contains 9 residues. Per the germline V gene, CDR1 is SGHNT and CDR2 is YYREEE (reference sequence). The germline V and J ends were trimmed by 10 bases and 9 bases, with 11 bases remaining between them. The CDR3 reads CAPPRGQYF. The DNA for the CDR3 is TGTGCCCCCCCCCGGGGGCAGTACTTC.

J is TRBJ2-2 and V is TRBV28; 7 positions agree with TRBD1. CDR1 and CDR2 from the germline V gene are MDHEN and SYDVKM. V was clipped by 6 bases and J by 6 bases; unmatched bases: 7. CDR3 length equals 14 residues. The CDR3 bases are TGTGCCAGCAGGAGACAGGGAAGAGCCGGGGAGCTGTTTTTT. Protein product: CASRRQGRAGELFF.

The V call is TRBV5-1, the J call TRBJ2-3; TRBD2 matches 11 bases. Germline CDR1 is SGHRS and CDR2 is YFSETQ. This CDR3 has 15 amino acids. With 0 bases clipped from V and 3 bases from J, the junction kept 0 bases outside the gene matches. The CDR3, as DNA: TGCGCCAGCAGCTTGGGACTAGCGGGAACAGATACGCAGTATTTT. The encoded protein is CASSLGLAGTDTQYF.

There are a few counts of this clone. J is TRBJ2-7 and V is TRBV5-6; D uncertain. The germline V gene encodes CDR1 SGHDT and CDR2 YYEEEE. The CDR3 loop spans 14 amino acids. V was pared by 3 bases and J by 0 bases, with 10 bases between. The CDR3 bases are TGTGCCAGCAGCTGGGAAGCTGCCTCCTACGAGCAGTACTTC. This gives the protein CASSWEAASYEQYF. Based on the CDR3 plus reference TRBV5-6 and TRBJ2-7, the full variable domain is DAGVTQSPTHLIKTRGQQVTLRCSPKSGHDTVSWYQQALGQGPQFIFQYYEEEERQRGNFPDRFSGHQFPNYSSELNVNALLLGDSALYLCASSWEAASYEQYFGPGTRLTVT.

The DNA of the CDR3 is TGCGCCAGCCGGGAGGGCCCTGATACGCAGTATTTT. Amino acid sequence: CASREGPDTQYF. The genes are TRBV10-2 and TRBJ2-3; 8 bases are shared with TRBD2. Germline loops: CDR1 WSHSY, CDR2 SAAADI. Unmatched junction bases numbered 4, after V lost 8 bases and J lost 6 bases. The CDR3 is made up of 12 amino acids.

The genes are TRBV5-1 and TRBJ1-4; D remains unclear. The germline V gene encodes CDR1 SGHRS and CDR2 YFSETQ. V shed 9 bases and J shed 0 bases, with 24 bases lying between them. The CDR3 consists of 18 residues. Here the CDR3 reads CANPTRRRLIATNEKLFF. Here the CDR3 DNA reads TGCGCCAACCCGACCCGTCGGAGACTTATTGCAACTAATGAAAAACTGTTTTTT.

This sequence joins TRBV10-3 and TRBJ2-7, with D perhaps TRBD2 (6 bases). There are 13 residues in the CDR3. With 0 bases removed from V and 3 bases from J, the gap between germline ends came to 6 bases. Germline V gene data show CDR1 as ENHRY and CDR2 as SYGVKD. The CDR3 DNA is TGTGCCATCAGTGAGTCCGGGGGCTACGAGCAGTACTTC. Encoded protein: CAISESGGYEQYF.

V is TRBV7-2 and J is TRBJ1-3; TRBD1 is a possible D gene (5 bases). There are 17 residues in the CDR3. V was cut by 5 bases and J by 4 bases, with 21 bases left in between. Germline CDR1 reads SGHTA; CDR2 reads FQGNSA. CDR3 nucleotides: TGTGCCAGCAGCCCGGGGCCTGGAAGGGGACGGGGAAACACCATATATTTT. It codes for CASSPGPGRGRGNTIYF.

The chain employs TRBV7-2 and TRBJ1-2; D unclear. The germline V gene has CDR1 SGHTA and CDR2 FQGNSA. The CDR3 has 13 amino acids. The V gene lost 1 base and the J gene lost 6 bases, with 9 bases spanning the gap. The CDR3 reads CASSLVAGDGYTF. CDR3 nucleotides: TGTGCCAGCAGCTTAGTAGCCGGGGATGGCTACACCTTC.

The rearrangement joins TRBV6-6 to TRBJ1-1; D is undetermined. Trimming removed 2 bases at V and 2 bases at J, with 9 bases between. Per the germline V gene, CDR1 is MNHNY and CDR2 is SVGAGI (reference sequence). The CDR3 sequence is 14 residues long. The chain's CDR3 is CASSYVARNTEAFF. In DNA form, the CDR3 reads TGTGCCAGCAGTTACGTGGCACGTAACACTGAAGCTTTCTTT.

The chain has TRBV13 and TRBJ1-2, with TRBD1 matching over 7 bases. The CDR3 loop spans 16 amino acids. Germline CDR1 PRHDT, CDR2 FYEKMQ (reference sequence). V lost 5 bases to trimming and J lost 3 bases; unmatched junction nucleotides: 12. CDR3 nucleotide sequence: TGTGCCAGCAGCCACTCCGAGACAGGGAGGGACTATGGCTACACCTTC. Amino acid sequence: CASSHSETGRDYGYTF.

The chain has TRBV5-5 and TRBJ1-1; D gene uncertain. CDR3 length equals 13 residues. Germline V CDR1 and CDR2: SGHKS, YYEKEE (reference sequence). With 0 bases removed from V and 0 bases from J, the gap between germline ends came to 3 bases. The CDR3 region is CASSLDVNTEAFF. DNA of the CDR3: TGTGCCAGCAGCTTGGACGTGAACACTGAAGCTTTCTTT.

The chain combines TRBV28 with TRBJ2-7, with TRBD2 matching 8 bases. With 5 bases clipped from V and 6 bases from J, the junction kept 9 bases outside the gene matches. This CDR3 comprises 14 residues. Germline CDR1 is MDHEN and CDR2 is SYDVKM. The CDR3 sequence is CASSPRGGILEQYF. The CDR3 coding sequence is TGTGCCAGCAGTCCCCGGGGGGGGATCCTCGAGCAGTACTTC.

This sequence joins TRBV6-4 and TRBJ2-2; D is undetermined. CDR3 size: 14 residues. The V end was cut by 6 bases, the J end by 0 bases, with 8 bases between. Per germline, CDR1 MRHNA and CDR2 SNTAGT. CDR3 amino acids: CASREVSNTGELFF. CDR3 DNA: TGTGCCAGCAGGGAAGTTTCGAACACCGGGGAGCTGTTTTTT.

CDR3 in amino acids: CASNRGGSSYEQYF. DNA for the CDR3: TGTGCCAGCAACCGCGGGGGGAGCTCCTACGAGCAGTACTTC. V and J are TRBV11-1 and TRBJ2-7; 8 nucleotides align to TRBD2. The V gene end was trimmed by 7 bases and the J gene end by 0 bases; junction bases not matched to a gene: 5. The CDR3 has 14 amino acids. From germline, CDR1 is SGHAT and CDR2 FQDESV (reference sequence).

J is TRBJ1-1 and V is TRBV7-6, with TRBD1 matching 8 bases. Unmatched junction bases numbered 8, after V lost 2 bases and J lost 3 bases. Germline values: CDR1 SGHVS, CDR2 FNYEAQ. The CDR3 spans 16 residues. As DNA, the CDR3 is TGTGCCAGCAGCTTAATCGCTTGGGGACAGGACACTGAAGCTTTCTTT. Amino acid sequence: CASSLIAWGQDTEAFF. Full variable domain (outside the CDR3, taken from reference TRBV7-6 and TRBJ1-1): GAGVSQSPRYKVTKRGQDVALRCDPISGHVSLYWYRQALGQGPEFLTYFNYEAQQDKSGLPNDRFSAERPEGSISTLTIQRTEQRDSAMYRCASSLIAWGQDTEAFFGQGTRLTVV.

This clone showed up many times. The CDR3 loop is CASSSVVGDNEQFF. In DNA form, the CDR3 reads TGCGCCAGCAGCTCGGTAGTAGGGGACAATGAGCAGTTCTTC. The rearrangement uses TRBV5-1 and TRBJ2-1, with D perhaps matching TRBD1 (5 bases). This CDR3 is 14 amino acids long. CDR1 and CDR2 from the germline V gene are SGHRS and YFSETQ. Trimming took off 3 bases at V and 5 bases at J, with 12 bases between the two ends.

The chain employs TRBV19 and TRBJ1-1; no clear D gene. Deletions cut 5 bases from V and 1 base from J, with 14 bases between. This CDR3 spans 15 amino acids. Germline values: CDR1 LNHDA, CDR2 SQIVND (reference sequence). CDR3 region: CASSSHGPRNTEAFF. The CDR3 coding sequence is TGTGCCAGTAGTTCCCACGGGCCCAGGAACACTGAAGCTTTCTTT.

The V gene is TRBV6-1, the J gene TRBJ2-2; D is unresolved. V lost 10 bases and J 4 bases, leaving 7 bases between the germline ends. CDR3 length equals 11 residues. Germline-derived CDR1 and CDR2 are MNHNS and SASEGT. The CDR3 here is CATLGTGELFF. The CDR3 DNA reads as TGTGCCACTCTAGGCACCGGGGAGCTGTTTTTT.

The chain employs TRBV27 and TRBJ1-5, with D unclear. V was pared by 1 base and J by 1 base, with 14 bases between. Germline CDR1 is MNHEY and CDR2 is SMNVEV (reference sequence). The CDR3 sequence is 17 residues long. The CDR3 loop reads CASSLYPPSGSNQPQHF. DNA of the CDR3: TGTGCCAGCAGTTTATATCCCCCCAGCGGGAGCAATCAGCCCCAGCATTTT.